The 8 T cell receptor beta chains presented below share a single source sample, sequenced in a study of blood T cell repertoires in COVID-19. Produced via immunoSEQ multiplex PCR; TCRdb's table is partial and in-frame only. The table shows about 120,000 clones, with over 70% occurring only once. Sequencing was carried out using peripheral blood. These TCRs come from a man aged 80 or over with active or convalescent COVID-19.

The chain recombines TRBV12-3 or TRBV12-4 with TRBJ1-2; 9 nucleotides line up with TRBD1. CDR3 size: 13 residues. V gave up 5 bases and J gave up 4 bases; unmatched junction bases: 2. The CDR3 sequence: CASSPTGGYGYTF. The CDR3 DNA is TGTGCCAGCAGTCCGACAGGGGGCTATGGCTACACCTTC.

The V and J genes are TRBV9 and TRBJ2-1; TRBD2 aligns across 8 bases. V was clipped by 4 bases and J by 5 bases; unmatched bases: 5. The CDR3 has 14 residues. Germline-derived CDR1 and CDR2 are SGDLS and YYNGEE. Here the CDR3 reads CASSPSGGHNEQFF. In DNA form, the CDR3 reads TGTGCCAGCAGCCCCAGCGGGGGTCACAATGAGCAGTTCTTC.

This sequence joins TRBV2 and TRBJ2-5, with 8 bases matching TRBD1. The ends lost 6 bases at V and 4 bases at J; junction bases unmatched: 7. Germline values: CDR1 SNHLY, CDR2 FYNNEI. The CDR3 contains 14 residues. CDR3 sequence (DNA): TGTGCCAGCAGGCAGGACAGGGTTGGAGAGACCCAGTACTTC. Amino acid sequence: CASRQDRVGETQYF.

The rearrangement uses TRBV9 and TRBJ2-2; perhaps TRBD1 as D (5 bases). The germline V gene has CDR1 SGDLS and CDR2 YYNGEE. CDR3 length: 14 amino acids. V was cut by 2 bases and J by 1 base, with 6 bases left in between. The chain's CDR3 is CASSVGQNTGELFF. The CDR3 DNA reads as TGTGCCAGCAGCGTTGGACAGAACACCGGGGAGCTGTTTTTT. The full variable domain, its missing parts supplied by reference TRBV9 and TRBJ2-2, is DSGVTQTPKHLITATGQRVTLRCSPRSGDLSVYWYQQSLDQGLQFLIQYYNGEERAKGNILERFSAQQFPDLHSELNLSSLELGDSALYFCASSVGQNTGELFFGEGSRLTVL.

J is TRBJ1-2 and V is TRBV4-3; D gene uncertain. V was pared by 0 bases and J by 4 bases, with 12 bases between. Per the germline V gene, CDR1 is LGHNA and CDR2 is YSLEER. The CDR3 consists of 15 residues. The CDR3 here is CASSQEKGLVYGYTF. CDR3 bases: TGCGCCAGCAGCCAAGAGAAAGGCCTAGTCTATGGCTACACCTTC.

The chain has TRBV7-3 and TRBJ2-2, with unresolved D. The germline V and J ends were trimmed by 7 bases and 1 base, with 7 bases remaining between them. The CDR3 length is 13 residues. Germline CDR1 reads SGHTA; CDR2 reads FQGTGA. CDR3 coding DNA: TGTGCCAGCACGACGGGGAACACCGGGGAGCTGTTTTTT. It is translated as CASTTGNTGELFF.

V gene TRBV9 combines with J gene TRBJ1-2, with 8 nucleotides matching TRBD1. Germline-derived CDR1 and CDR2 are SGDLS and YYNGEE. This CDR3 comprises 14 residues. V shed 3 bases and J 4 bases; nucleotides not matched to a gene: 5. The CDR3 bases are TGTGCCAGCAGCGGAAACACAGGGGGCTATGGCTACACCTTC. Translation: CASSGNTGGYGYTF.

The chain employs TRBV28 and TRBJ1-5, with 8 bases fitting TRBD1. There are 19 residues in the CDR3. Germline V gives CDR1 MDHEN, CDR2 SYDVKM. Trimming cost V 7 bases and J 5 bases; bases outside gene matches: 22. As DNA, the CDR3 is TGTGCCAGCACTAATTTATGGGGACAGGATGAACTTTCGGATCAGCCCCAGCATTTT. This codes for CASTNLWGQDELSDQPQHF.